One sample yielded the 21 T cell receptor beta chains listed below, sequenced in a study of T cells in Graves' hyperthyroidism and ophthalmopathy. From RNA transcripts, TCR beta CDR3 regions were amplified. The HTBI primer set drove a first-round RT-PCR of the TCR CDR3. TCRdb re-called the multiplex PCR reads with MiXCR, one entry per CDR3 protein. Seen here are about 400,000 distinct CDR3 sequences, over 12% observed once, and the top ten hold about 21%. Sequencing was done on a sample of blood. Source of these receptors: a woman aged 60-75 years with Graves' ophthalmopathy.

This clonotype was seen ten or more times. The CDR3 sequence: CASRGTGVSNQPQHF. The CDR3 coding sequence is TGTGCCAGCAGGGGTACTGGGGTTAGCAATCAGCCCCAGCATTTT. The chain carries TRBV12-3 or TRBV12-4 and TRBJ1-5; D is unresolved. The CDR3 consists of 15 residues. The V gene lost 6 bases and the J gene lost 0 bases, with 12 bases spanning the gap.

In this sample, this clonotype turned up many times. This chain uses TRBV3-1 with TRBJ2-5, with a tentative D call TRBD1 (5 bases). Germline CDR1 reads LGHDT; CDR2 reads YNNKEL (reference sequence). Trimming removed 4 bases at V and 5 bases at J, with 14 bases between. CDR3 length: 14 residues. The CDR3 DNA reads TGTGCCAGCAGCCCCAGCGCAGGGTCGGAGACCCAGTACTTC. Its translation is CASSPSAGSETQYF.

This clonotype was observed a few times. This chain joins TRBV6-6 and TRBJ2-6; tentative D call: TRBD1 (5 bases). Germline loops: CDR1 MNHNY, CDR2 SVGAGI (reference sequence). The length of the CDR3 is 16 residues. Trimming cost V 2 bases and J 0 bases, with 8 bases left between them. CDR3 sequence reads: CASSYPGRSGANVLTF. CDR3 bases: TGTGCCAGCAGTTACCCAGGGCGCTCTGGGGCCAACGTCCTGACTTTC.

This clonotype was counted a few times. A read error may account for a junction end that differs from germline. V is TRBV2 and J is TRBJ2-1; 9 positions agree with TRBD2. The CDR3 covers 15 residues. Germline V gene sequence: CDR1 SNHLY, CDR2 FYNNEI. CDR3 region: CAGSEAGGSYNEQFF. CDR3 bases: TGTGCCGGCAGTGAAGCGGGGGGATCCTACAATGAGCAGTTCTTC.

This clonotype was found many times. The chain uses TRBV5-1 and TRBJ1-1; no clear D. V was trimmed by 0 bases and J by 9 bases, leaving 12 bases between them. CDR3 length: 13 residues. Germline V gives CDR1 SGHRS, CDR2 YFSETQ. The CDR3: CASSLVGEKQAFF. DNA of the CDR3: TGCGCCAGCAGCTTGGTCGGAGAAAAGCAAGCTTTCTTT.

This clonotype was observed a handful of times. This sequence joins TRBV12-3 or TRBV12-4 and TRBJ1-2; 7 nucleotides agree with TRBD1. The CDR3 length is 15 residues. V shed 1 base, J shed 2 bases, and the junction held 4 bases outside the gene matches. CDR3 sequence: CASSLGKGGNYGYTF. CDR3 coding DNA: TGTGCCAGCAGTTTAGGTAAAGGGGGCAACTATGGCTACACCTTC.

The chain couples TRBV19 to TRBJ2-5; 7 bases line up with TRBD1. The CDR3 consists of 14 residues. Per germline, CDR1 LNHDA and CDR2 SQIVND (reference sequence). Germline trimming cut 3 bases from V and 2 bases from J; bases unmatched to any gene: 3. This CDR3 reads CASSIQGQQETQYF. DNA of the CDR3: TGTGCCAGTAGTATCCAGGGACAGCAAGAGACCCAGTACTTC. The full variable domain, in which reference TRBV19 and TRBJ2-5 provide the parts outside the CDR3, is DGGITQSPKYLFRKEGQNVTLSCEQNLNHDAMYWYRQDPGQGLRLIYYSQIVNDFQKGDIAEGYSVSREKKESFPLTVTSAQKNPTAFYLCASSIQGQQETQYFGPGTRLLVL.

This clonotype was recorded at least ten times. The rearrangement links TRBV27 to TRBJ2-3, with 7 bases that match TRBD1. CDR3 length: 16 amino acids. The germline V gene encodes CDR1 MNHEY and CDR2 SMNVEV (reference sequence). The V gene end was trimmed by 3 bases and the J gene end by 1 base; junction bases not matched to a gene: 7. CDR3: CASSLGQTLGTDTQYF. The CDR3 DNA reads TGTGCCAGCAGTTTGGGACAGACCCTTGGCACAGATACGCAGTATTTT.

The sample holds many counts of this clonotype. V gene TRBV7-6 combines with J gene TRBJ2-3, with D possibly TRBD2 on 6 matching bases. The germline V gene has CDR1 SGHVS and CDR2 FNYEAQ. V gave up 3 bases and J gave up 0 bases, with 13 bases separating them. There are 16 residues in the CDR3. CDR3 region: CASSLPSGPSTDTQYF. The CDR3 DNA sequence: TGTGCCAGCAGCTTGCCCAGCGGGCCAAGCACAGATACGCAGTATTTT.

This clonotype was seen repeatedly, ten times or more. CDR3 sequence (DNA): TGTGCCAGCAGCCAGGGGATCGTGGGCATTCAGTACTTC. The encoded protein is CASSQGIVGIQYF. The rearrangement uses TRBV3-1 and TRBJ2-4, with D uncertain. Germline CDR1 is LGHDT and CDR2 is YNNKEL (reference sequence). The germline V and J ends were trimmed by 3 bases and 9 bases, with 12 bases remaining between them. This CDR3 contains 13 residues.

About this clonotype itself: A read error is possible here, since a much larger clone lies one base away. V is TRBV20-1 and J is TRBJ2-7; TRBD2 matches 11 bases. In germline, CDR1 is DFQATT, CDR2 SNEGSKA (reference sequence). V trimming: 4 bases; J trimming: 6 bases; junction bases outside the gene matches: 11. The CDR3 is made up of 15 amino acids. The CDR3 DNA follows: TGCAGTGCTAAAGGGACTAGCGGAACCCCCCTCGAGCAGTACTTC. Its protein product is CSAKGTSGTPLEQYF.

In this sample, this clonotype turned up once. CDR3 in DNA: TGTGCCAGCAGTTACTCGGGGGAAGATAATTCACCCCTCCACTTT. Translating it yields CASSYSGEDNSPLHF. The chain carries TRBV6-5 and TRBJ1-6, with D maybe TRBD1 (5 bases). CDR3 length: 15 amino acids. The V gene's germline CDR1 is MNHEY and CDR2 SVGAGI. Trimming took 0 bases from V and 5 from J, leaving 8 bases between them.

The V and J genes are TRBV7-2 and TRBJ1-5; 7 bases fit TRBD1. Losses at the gene ends were 4 bases for V and 9 bases for J; bases not matched to a gene: 15. The CDR3 spans 16 residues. In germline, CDR1 is SGHTA, CDR2 FQGNSA. CDR3 region: CASSSRGGRGGPPQHF. Written as DNA, the CDR3 is TGTGCCAGCAGCTCGAGAGGGGGCAGGGGTGGTCCGCCCCAGCATTTT.

This clonotype was found many times. The rearrangement links TRBV28 to TRBJ2-2; D is possibly TRBD1 (5 bases). Trimming took off 2 bases at V and 4 bases at J, with 14 bases between the two ends. Germline CDR1 MDHEN, CDR2 SYDVKM. The CDR3 loop spans 16 amino acids. CDR3 residues: CASSLTTGHFTGELFF. The CDR3 bases are TGTGCCAGCAGTTTAACAACTGGACACTTCACCGGGGAGCTGTTTTTT.

This clonotype was seen many times. The chain links TRBV28 to TRBJ2-7, with D perhaps given as TRBD1 or TRBD2 (5 bases each). Germline V gene lookup returns CDR1 MDHEN and CDR2 SYDVKM. This CDR3 has 14 amino acids. The V end was cut by 5 bases, the J end by 4 bases, with 15 bases between. As DNA, the CDR3 is TGTGCCAGCAGTCCCGGGACGGTACGGTACGAGCAGTACTTC. It is translated as CASSPGTVRYEQYF. Supplemented by reference TRBV28 and TRBJ2-7, the full variable domain reads DVKVTQSSRYLVKRTGEKVFLECVQDMDHENMFWYRQDPGLGLRLIYFSYDVKMKEKGDIPEGYSVSREKKERFSLILESASTNQTSMYLCASSPGTVRYEQYFGPGTRLTVT.

The chain uses TRBV20-1 and TRBJ2-5; D remains ambiguous. CDR1 is DFQATT, CDR2 SNEGSKA, per germline (reference sequence). Trimming took 1 base from V and 5 from J, leaving 20 bases between them. The CDR3 loop spans 16 amino acids. CDR3 coding DNA: TGCAGTGCTAGAGTCCCCCGGACCTCCGTGGGGGAGACCCAGTACTTC. Its translation is CSARVPRTSVGETQYF.

This clonotype occurred many times. For the CDR3, the DNA is TGCGCCAGCAGCCGGGACAGGGTGGACACTGAAGCTTTCTTT. Its translation: CASSRDRVDTEAFF. The chain uses TRBV5-1 and TRBJ1-1; 9 nucleotides align to TRBD1. Germline CDR1 and CDR2: SGHRS and YFSETQ. The CDR3 extends over 14 amino acids. Trimming removed 4 bases from V and 3 bases from J; junction bases left unmatched: 4.

This clonotype was detected many times. The chain links TRBV13 to TRBJ1-4; D gene ambiguous. The V and J ends lost 4 bases and 0 bases respectively, with 3 bases between them. CDR3 size: 13 residues. Per the germline V gene, CDR1 is PRHDT and CDR2 is FYEKMQ (reference sequence). The CDR3 DNA sequence: TGTGCCAGCAGCTCAACAACTAATGAAAAACTGTTTTTT. This sequence encodes CASSSTTNEKLFF.

CDR3 sequence: CASTEPGPANYGYTF. As DNA, the CDR3 is TGTGCCAGCACCGAACCAGGGCCGGCTAACTATGGCTACACCTTC. V usage is TRBV2 and J usage is TRBJ1-2, with D perhaps matching TRBD1 (5 bases). V lost 7 bases to trimming and J lost 0 bases, with 15 bases between them. CDR1 and CDR2 from the germline V gene are SNHLY and FYNNEI. CDR3 length: 15 amino acids.

The chain employs TRBV28 and TRBJ1-5, with 9 bases that match TRBD1. This CDR3 is 13 amino acids long. Trimming took 5 bases from V and 8 from J; bases not matched to a gene: 4. Germline V lookup: CDR1 MDHEN, CDR2 SYDVKM. This CDR3 is CASSRTGVEPQHF. The CDR3 nucleotides read TGTGCCAGCAGTCGGACAGGGGTTGAGCCCCAGCATTTT.

This chain connects TRBV20-1 to TRBJ2-3; 11 bases are shared with TRBD2. CDR3 size: 17 residues. V was pared by 8 bases and J by 1 base, with 14 bases of the junction left unmatched. In germline, CDR1 is DFQATT, CDR2 SNEGSKA (reference sequence). The CDR3 protein is CSSPELAGEGGTDTQYF. The CDR3, as DNA: TGCAGTTCTCCCGAACTAGCGGGAGAGGGGGGCACAGATACGCAGTATTTT.